One sample yielded the 31 T cell receptor beta chains listed below, sequenced in a study of multiple sclerosis patients with progressive multifocal leukoencephalopathy. Stated time point: time of PML onset. TCRdb's copy holds only in-frame clones and misses some; the assay was immunoSEQ multiplex PCR. The sample lists roughly 34,000 clones; about 90% were seen once. Sequenced here: PBMCs, sampled from a patient treated with natalizumab. The receptors were sampled from a human donor with progressive multifocal leukoencephalopathy.

CDR3 in DNA: TGTGCCAGCAGCTCCTGGGACAGGGAAAATCAGCCCCAGCATTTT. Residues: CASSSWDRENQPQHF. The rearrangement uses TRBV5-6 and TRBJ1-5, with TRBD1 identical over 9 bases. Losses at the gene ends were 3 bases for V and 4 bases for J; bases not matched to a gene: 5. Germline assignment: CDR1 SGHDT and CDR2 YYEEEE. The CDR3 totals 15 residues.

The V gene is TRBV19, the J gene TRBJ2-1, with D perhaps matching TRBD1 (5 bases). Per the germline V gene, CDR1 is LNHDA and CDR2 is SQIVND (reference sequence). Trimming cost V 6 bases and J 6 bases, with 18 bases left between them. This CDR3 has 15 residues. CDR3 sequence reads: CASSRARELSNEQFF. The CDR3 DNA reads as TGTGCCAGTAGCCGGGCCAGGGAATTGTCCAATGAGCAGTTCTTC.

The chain has TRBV18 and TRBJ1-4; possible D gene TRBD1, 5 bases. V was clipped by 3 bases and J by 5 bases, with 13 bases between them. Germline V gives CDR1 KGHSH, CDR2 LQKENI. The CDR3 runs 15 residues. The CDR3: CASSPPGRENEKLFF. The DNA of the CDR3 is TGTGCCAGCTCACCTCCGGGACGGGAAAATGAAAAACTGTTTTTT.

With regard to this clone: Germline is not matched at one junction end, which may reflect a read error. The chain employs TRBV28 and TRBJ2-7; D possibly corresponds to TRBD2 (6 bases). The germline CDR1 and CDR2 sequences are MDHEN and SYDVKM. This CDR3 comprises 13 residues. Here the CDR3 reads CASSLDSKREPLF. CDR3 nucleotide sequence: TGTGCCAGCAGTTTAGACTCTAAACGGGAGCCTCTCTTC.

The chain couples TRBV4-3 to TRBJ2-1, with unresolved D. The CDR3 extends over 16 amino acids. With 1 base removed from V and 6 bases from J, the gap between germline ends came to 16 bases. The germline V gene has CDR1 LGHNA and CDR2 YSLEER. The CDR3 loop reads CASSQASDRVGNEQFF. CDR3 DNA sequence: TGCGCCAGCAGCCAAGCATCCGACCGGGTGGGCAATGAGCAGTTCTTC.

V gene TRBV15 combines with J gene TRBJ2-1; 7 bases match TRBD2. V was clipped by 1 base and J by 12 bases; unmatched bases: 9. The CDR3 is 14 residues long. CDR1 is LNHNV, CDR2 YYDKDF, per germline (reference sequence). The CDR3 nucleotides read TGTGCCACCAGCAGAGGAGGAGCTAGCGGTGGGCAGTTCTTC. It is translated as CATSRGGASGGQFF.

The gene calls are TRBV4-1 and TRBJ2-5; a possible D gene is TRBD2 (6 bases). The closer fit of TRBJ2-7 to the DNA end suggests the J call may be wrong. Germline V gives CDR1 MGHRA, CDR2 YSYEKL. This CDR3 has 18 amino acids. CDR3 in amino acids: CASSLSPVGGERAHEQYF. The CDR3 nucleotides are TGCGCCAGCAGCCTGTCCCCCGTGGGCGGGGAGCGTGCCCACGAGCAGTACTTC.

As regards this clone: The identical CDR3 is also encoded by other nucleotide sequences in the sample. The V gene is TRBV28, the J gene TRBJ2-7; 9 bases agree with TRBD2. Germline CDR1 MDHEN, CDR2 SYDVKM. The CDR3 is 16 residues long. V lost 4 bases to trimming and J lost 4 bases; unmatched junction nucleotides: 11. CDR3 DNA sequence: TGTGCCAGCAGTTGGACCTTAGCGGGGGAGAGTTACGAGCAGTACTTC. This codes for CASSWTLAGESYEQYF.

This clone is a singleton in its sample. This chain links TRBV7-6 with TRBJ2-7, with unresolved D. V lost 2 bases and J 2 bases, leaving 7 bases between the germline ends. There are 13 residues in the CDR3. Germline loops: CDR1 SGHVS, CDR2 FNYEAQ. Here the CDR3 reads CASSLLHPYEQYF. CDR3 DNA: TGTGCCAGCAGCTTATTACACCCCTACGAGCAGTACTTC.

V gene TRBV7-3 combines with J gene TRBJ2-5, with D tentatively TRBD2 (5 bases). This CDR3 is 15 amino acids long. CDR1 and CDR2 from the germline V gene are SGHTA and FQGTGA. Trimming stripped 3 bases from V and 2 bases from J, with 13 bases between. CDR3 coding DNA: TGTGCCAGCAGCTTGAGCGGCGGTAAACAAGAGACCCAGTACTTC. Translated, it gives CASSLSGGKQETQYF.

CDR3 sequence: CASSDRAGANVLTF. CDR3 DNA: TGTGCCAGCAGTGACAGGGCTGGGGCCAACGTCCTGACTTTC. This chain links TRBV6-4 with TRBJ2-6; D is ambiguous. The V end was cut by 2 bases, the J end by 2 bases, with 4 bases between. There are 14 residues in the CDR3. CDR1 is MRHNA and CDR2 is SNTAGT in the germline V gene.

This rearrangement joins TRBV29-1 to TRBJ1-2; D gene unclear. V lost 1 base and J 7 bases, leaving 13 bases between the germline ends. CDR3 length: 13 amino acids. CDR1 is SQVTM, CDR2 ANQGSEA, per germline. The CDR3 sequence is CSVEGGGHRGYTF. Here the CDR3 DNA reads TGCAGCGTTGAAGGAGGAGGGCATCGTGGCTACACCTTC.

The chain employs TRBV11-2 and TRBJ2-1; possibly TRBD2 for D (5 bases). Trimming took off 1 base at V and 4 bases at J, with 8 bases between the two ends. The CDR3 runs to 14 residues. Germline V gives CDR1 SGHAT, CDR2 FQNNGV. The CDR3 reads CASSLAGTYNEQFF. The CDR3 bases are TGTGCCAGCAGCTTAGCGGGAACATACAATGAGCAGTTCTTC.

The J gene is TRBJ2-3, the V gene TRBV7-2; 7 nucleotides align to TRBD2. In germline, CDR1 is SGHTA, CDR2 FQGNSA. V trimming: 5 bases; J trimming: 0 bases; junction bases outside the gene matches: 11. This CDR3 has 17 amino acids. Here the CDR3 DNA reads TGTGCCAGCAGCCCCCTAGCGGTCACAACTAGCACAGATACGCAGTATTTT. Protein: CASSPLAVTTSTDTQYF.

The chain combines TRBV5-1 with TRBJ2-2; D gene ambiguous. CDR3 length: 14 amino acids. Germline V gene data show CDR1 as SGHRS and CDR2 as YFSETQ. Deletions cut 3 bases from V and 1 base from J, with 7 bases between. The CDR3 DNA follows: TGCGCCAGCAGCTCCATGGGGAACACCGGGGAGCTGTTTTTT. This translates into CASSSMGNTGELFF. Full variable domain (remainder filled in from reference TRBV5-1 and TRBJ2-2): KAGVTQTPRYLIKTRGQQVTLSCSPISGHRSVSWYQQTPGQGLQFLFEYFSETQRNKGNFPGRFSGRQFSNSRSEMNVSTLELGDSALYLCASSSMGNTGELFFGEGSRLTVL.

The CDR3 DNA reads as TGTGCCAGCAGTCCCGGGTTGGGGAACACTGAAGCTTTCTTT. Encoded protein: CASSPGLGNTEAFF. V gene TRBV28 combines with J gene TRBJ1-1; no firm D call. This CDR3 spans 14 amino acids. The V gene's germline CDR1 is MDHEN and CDR2 SYDVKM. Trimming removed 5 bases from V and 1 base from J, with 11 bases in between.

The CDR3: CASSQGPGELFF. In nucleotides, the CDR3 is TGCGCCAGCAGCCAAGGCCCCGGGGAGCTGTTTTTT. This chain connects TRBV4-3 to TRBJ2-2; D uncertain. Germline CDR1 reads LGHNA; CDR2 reads YSLEER. The CDR3 has 12 residues. V shed 1 base and J shed 6 bases, with 3 bases lying between them.

This sequence joins TRBV7-9 and TRBJ1-5, with unresolved D. This CDR3 has 12 residues. Germline V gene sequence: CDR1 SEHNR, CDR2 FQNEAQ (reference sequence). Trimming removed 0 bases at V and 4 bases at J, with 1 base between. The CDR3 region is CASSLANQPQHF. CDR3 in DNA: TGTGCCAGCAGCTTAGCGAATCAGCCCCAGCATTTT.

The chain's CDR3 is CASSSFYEQYF. The CDR3 DNA is TGTGCCAGCAGCTCATTCTACGAGCAGTACTTC. V gene TRBV5-8 combines with J gene TRBJ2-7, with D unclear. Trimming stripped 3 bases from V and 3 bases from J, with 4 bases between. In germline, CDR1 is SGHTS, CDR2 YDEGEE. The CDR3 is 11 residues long.

This clone was seen a single time. This chain uses TRBV11-2 with TRBJ2-2; the D gene is possibly TRBD1 (6 bases). This CDR3 spans 15 amino acids. V dropped 4 bases and J dropped 1 base, with 10 bases sitting between them. CDR1 is SGHAT, CDR2 FQNNGV, per germline. The CDR3 DNA reads as TGTGCCAGCAGCTCGGGGACACTGAACACCGGGGAGCTGTTTTTT. Protein: CASSSGTLNTGELFF.

The chain joins TRBV5-8 to TRBJ1-1; D gene uncertain. CDR3 size: 14 residues. V was cut by 2 bases and J by 1 base, with 9 bases left in between. CDR1 is SGHTS, CDR2 YDEGEE, per germline. CDR3 sequence (DNA): TGTGCCAGCAGCTTTATGACGGGGAACACTGAAGCTTTCTTT. Translated, it gives CASSFMTGNTEAFF.

This chain joins TRBV11-2 and TRBJ2-7; either TRBD1 or TRBD2 may supply D (5 bases each). The V gene lost 3 bases and the J gene lost 3 bases, with 15 bases spanning the gap. Germline V gene data show CDR1 as SGHAT and CDR2 as FQNNGV. The CDR3 is 15 amino acids. The DNA for the CDR3 is TGTGCCAGCAGCTTTTTGAGGGACCCGATCTACGAGCAGTACTTC. Its translation: CASSFLRDPIYEQYF.

The chain couples TRBV9 to TRBJ2-7; D might be TRBD1 (6 bases). There are 13 residues in the CDR3. The germline CDR1 and CDR2 sequences are SGDLS and YYNGEE. Trimming stripped 7 bases from V and 6 bases from J, with 17 bases between. The DNA of the CDR3 is TGTGCCAGCGGACCCGGGACACCCCTCGAGCAGTACTTC. Amino acid sequence: CASGPGTPLEQYF.

This rearrangement joins TRBV5-6 to TRBJ2-1; D possibly corresponds to TRBD1 (6 bases). This CDR3 has 14 residues. Germline V gives CDR1 SGHDT, CDR2 YYEEEE. With 2 bases removed from V and 2 bases from J, the gap between germline ends came to 8 bases. The CDR3 region is CASSFWTAYNEQFF. The CDR3 DNA sequence: TGTGCCAGCAGCTTCTGGACAGCCTACAATGAGCAGTTCTTC.

V is TRBV6-1 and J is TRBJ2-1; D not resolved. Germline CDR1 is MNHNS and CDR2 is SASEGT. The CDR3 has 14 residues. Trimming cost V 1 base and J 9 bases, with 13 bases left between them. As DNA, the CDR3 is TGTGCCAGCAGTGAAGGCCTGTCTACAAGTGAGCAGTTCTTC. Translated, it gives CASSEGLSTSEQFF.

The V and J genes are TRBV4-1 and TRBJ1-5; D might be TRBD1 (5 bases). The germline CDR1 and CDR2 sequences are MGHRA and YSYEKL. Trimming left V 2 bases short and J 5 bases short, with 16 bases between. The CDR3 is 16 residues long. The CDR3 DNA follows: TGCGCCAGCAGCCAACTATCCGGGGGACGAGATCAGCCCCAGCATTTT. Its protein is CASSQLSGGRDQPQHF.

This chain uses TRBV18 with TRBJ2-7; TRBD1 aligns across 9 bases. The CDR3 is made up of 13 amino acids. Trimming at V came to 4 bases and at J to 4 bases, leaving 2 bases not matched to a gene. Germline-derived CDR1 and CDR2 are KGHSH and LQKENI. The CDR3 sequence: CASSRDRAYEQYF. The CDR3 DNA reads as TGTGCCAGCTCACGGGACAGGGCGTACGAGCAGTACTTC.

This chain connects TRBV7-2 to TRBJ2-7; D is tentatively TRBD1 or TRBD2 (7 bases each). Germline V CDR1 and CDR2: SGHTA, FQGNSA. The CDR3 has 15 amino acids. V shed 3 bases and J shed 2 bases, with 14 bases lying between them. This CDR3 is CASSFQGGGPYEQYF. The CDR3 region has the DNA TGTGCCAGCAGCTTCCAGGGAGGGGGCCCCTACGAGCAGTACTTC.

This clone occurred once. The chain employs TRBV5-1 and TRBJ2-2; 7 nucleotides agree with TRBD2. Germline V gene lookup returns CDR1 SGHRS and CDR2 YFSETQ. The V segment lost 0 bases and the J segment 5 bases; nucleotides outside the gene matches: 7. This CDR3 has 16 residues. The CDR3 sequence is CASSLVAGDLTGELFF. The CDR3 DNA follows: TGCGCCAGCAGCTTGGTTGCGGGAGATTTAACCGGGGAGCTGTTTTTT. Full variable domain (missing parts from reference TRBV5-1 and TRBJ2-2): KAGVTQTPRYLIKTRGQQVTLSCSPISGHRSVSWYQQTPGQGLQFLFEYFSETQRNKGNFPGRFSGRQFSNSRSEMNVSTLELGDSALYLCASSLVAGDLTGELFFGEGSRLTVL.

V is TRBV11-3 and J is TRBJ2-2; the D gene is possibly TRBD2 (5 bases). This CDR3 is built from 14 residues. CDR1 SGHNT and CDR2 YENEEA come from the germline V gene. Trimming removed 2 bases at V and 7 bases at J, with 11 bases between. The CDR3, as DNA: TGTGCCAGCAGCTTAAGAGGGCCGGGCGGGGAGCTGTTTTTT. Translation gives CASSLRGPGGELFF.

This sequence joins TRBV7-9 and TRBJ2-1; TRBD2 matches at 12 bases. CDR1 is SEHNR and CDR2 is FQNEAQ in the germline V gene (reference sequence). Trimming at V came to 5 bases and at J to 3 bases, leaving 11 bases not matched to a gene. This CDR3 comprises 18 residues. The CDR3 loop is CASSTTSSGRDNYNEQFF. The CDR3 bases are TGTGCCAGCAGCACAACCTCTAGCGGGAGGGACAACTACAATGAGCAGTTCTTC.